The 15 T cell receptor beta chains below all came from one sample that was sequenced in a study of human T cells and chemical hapten exposure. TCRdb passed the RACE reads through MiXCR, listing each CDR3 protein once. Found here are around 380,000 distinct CDR3 sequences, 4.8% of them singletons; the top ten hold around 2%. Stated time point: patch test 1, 2 weeks after DPC sensitization. Treatment indicated: therapeutic diphenylcyclopropenone sensitization with weekly scalp DPC. The sample in question was whole blood, obtained in connection with sensitization to the hapten diphenylcyclopropenone (DPC). These receptors originate from a woman in her fifties or sixties with alopecia areata. Some clones in this sample may be carry-over from other donors' samples.

This clonotype was counted a few times. In DNA, the CDR3 is TGTGCCAGCATCGCCGGGGGCCAGCGGGGCTACACCTTC. Translation: CASIAGGQRGYTF. The chain combines TRBV6-5 with TRBJ1-2; a weak D match, TRBD1 (6 bases). With 7 bases removed from V and 8 bases from J, the gap between germline ends came to 17 bases. Germline V gene lookup returns CDR1 MNHEY and CDR2 SVGAGI. The CDR3 is 13 amino acids.

This clonotype was seen ten or more times. V and J are TRBV5-1 and TRBJ2-5; D is perhaps TRBD2 (6 bases). CDR1 and CDR2 (germline): SGHRS, YFSETQ. The V end lost 2 bases, the J end lost 3 bases, and 14 bases lay between the germline ends. CDR3 length: 15 residues. The chain's CDR3 is CASSFPAGREETQYF. The CDR3 region has the DNA TGCGCCAGCAGCTTCCCTGCCGGGAGAGAAGAGACCCAGTACTTC.

This clonotype was picked up a small number of times. V gene TRBV12-3 or TRBV12-4 combines with J gene TRBJ1-2, with D uncertain. The V gene lost 1 base and the J gene lost 5 bases, with 8 bases spanning the gap. The CDR3 has 13 residues. CDR3 in amino acids: CASSLGKIYGYTF. In DNA form, the CDR3 reads TGTGCCAGCAGTTTAGGGAAAATTTATGGCTACACCTTC.

This clonotype was counted a few times. This rearrangement joins TRBV5-1 to TRBJ1-4; D possibly corresponds to TRBD1 (5 bases). There are 14 residues in the CDR3. The germline CDR1 and CDR2 sequences are SGHRS and YFSETQ. V shed 0 bases and J shed 3 bases, with 6 bases lying between them. The CDR3: CASSLEGPNEKLFF. CDR3 coding DNA: TGCGCCAGCAGCTTGGAGGGGCCTAATGAAAAACTGTTTTTT.

This clonotype was seen many times. The chain has TRBV29-1 and TRBJ1-1; D unresolved. The CDR3 runs 13 residues. Trimming shortened V by 8 bases and J by 1 base, and 14 bases separated the two germline ends. Germline-derived CDR1 and CDR2 are SQVTM and ANQGSEA. The CDR3: CSSAGGQNTEAFF. CDR3 in DNA: TGCAGCTCCGCGGGCGGTCAGAACACTGAAGCTTTCTTT.

In the case of this clonotype: Just one base apart from a much larger clone, this may be a read error. This chain joins TRBV11-2 and TRBJ1-1; no clear D gene. Between the trimmed V and J ends, which lost 6 bases and 1 base, there was a span of 12 bases. CDR3 length equals 14 residues. Germline V gene lookup returns CDR1 SGHAT and CDR2 FQNNGV. The CDR3 spells CASSPFRQNTEAFF. CDR3 bases: TGTGCCAGCAGTCCGTTCAGGCAGAACACTGAAGCTTTCTTT. Full variable domain (missing parts from reference TRBV11-2 and TRBJ1-1): EAGVAQSPRYKIIEKRQSVAFWCNPISGHATLYWYQQILGQGPKLLIQFQNNGVVDDSQLPKDRFSAERLKGVDSTLKIQPAKLEDSAVYLCASSPFRQNTEAFFGQGTRLTVV.

This clonotype came up many times. The chain joins TRBV29-1 to TRBJ2-3; 8 bases map to TRBD1. Looked up from germline, CDR1 is SQVTM and CDR2 is ANQGSEA. This CDR3 is 15 amino acids long. The V gene end was trimmed by 2 bases and the J gene end by 4 bases; junction bases not matched to a gene: 8. DNA for the CDR3: TGCAGCGTTGAATGGCGGCAGGGGGCCGCAGATACGCAGTATTTT. Translation: CSVEWRQGAADTQYF.

This clonotype has a handful of counts. V gene TRBV7-8 combines with J gene TRBJ1-1; D is possibly TRBD1 (6 bases). Germline CDR1 reads SGHVS; CDR2 reads FQNEAQ. This CDR3 region has 16 residues. Trimming removed 3 bases from V and 0 bases from J, with 14 bases in between. CDR3 sequence: CASSLDRALMNTEAFF. The CDR3 DNA is TGTGCCAGCAGCTTGGACAGAGCCCTCATGAACACTGAAGCTTTCTTT.

In its sample, this clonotype was seen many times. The rearrangement uses TRBV12-3 or TRBV12-4 and TRBJ2-1; the match to TRBD1 covers 8 bases. With V trimmed by 7 bases and J by 6 bases, 11 bases remained unmatched. The CDR3 covers 15 residues. In nucleotides, the CDR3 is TGTGCCAGCACCCTATGGGGACAGGACCGCAATGAGCAGTTCTTC. This codes for CASTLWGQDRNEQFF.

This clonotype was picked up many times. The V and J genes are TRBV3-1 and TRBJ2-2, with 12 bases lining up with TRBD1. Germline assignment: CDR1 LGHDT and CDR2 YNNKEL (reference sequence). The length of the CDR3 is 19 residues. V lost 4 bases, J lost 5 bases, and 14 bases stayed unmatched. For the CDR3, the DNA is TGTGCCAGCAGCCTCGGAACGGGACAGGGGGCTGGATGGACCGGGGAGCTGTTTTTT. It translates to CASSLGTGQGAGWTGELFF.

This clonotype came up a few times. V gene TRBV10-3 combines with J gene TRBJ2-3, with a tentative D call TRBD2 (6 bases). Germline-derived CDR1 and CDR2 are ENHRY and SYGVKD. V shed 6 bases and J shed 9 bases, with 22 bases lying between them. The CDR3 consists of 15 residues. This chain's CDR3 is CAISPSTGPAGTQYF. For the CDR3, the DNA is TGTGCCATCAGCCCCTCTACGGGACCTGCGGGGACGCAGTATTTT.

V is TRBV6-5 and J is TRBJ2-1; 13 bases are shared with TRBD2. Losses at the gene ends were 4 bases for V and 15 bases for J; bases not matched to a gene: 6. Germline loops: CDR1 MNHEY, CDR2 SVGAGI. This CDR3 is built from 13 residues. The CDR3 DNA is TGTGCCAGCAGTTTACTAGCGGGAGGGCCTCGGTTCTTC. It translates to CASSLLAGGPRFF.

This clonotype has just a few counts. The J gene is TRBJ1-2, the V gene TRBV28, with D possibly TRBD1 on 6 matching bases. Germline loops: CDR1 MDHEN, CDR2 SYDVKM. The CDR3 extends over 16 amino acids. V lost 4 bases to trimming and J lost 2 bases, with 17 bases between them. The CDR3 nucleotides are TGTGCCAGCAGTTCGATTCCAGGGGCATCCAACTATGGCTACACCTTC. Protein: CASSSIPGASNYGYTF.

The chain combines TRBV20-1 with TRBJ2-7; D might be TRBD2 (5 bases). Germline-derived CDR1 and CDR2 are DFQATT and SNEGSKA (reference sequence). Trimming removed 7 bases from V and 5 bases from J, with 9 bases in between. CDR3 length equals 10 residues. The CDR3, as DNA: TGCAGTGGAGGGAATAACGAGCAGTACTTC. Encoded protein: CSGGNNEQYF.

This clonotype was observed a few times. The rearrangement uses TRBV6-5 and TRBJ2-7; D is perhaps TRBD2 (5 bases). Germline CDR1 MNHEY, CDR2 SVGAGI. Trimming pared 2 bases from V and 2 bases from J, leaving 13 bases between. CDR3 length equals 15 residues. As DNA, the CDR3 is TGTGCCAGCAGTTACGGGCTAGCTTCGGCCTACGAGCAGTACTTC. This gives the protein CASSYGLASAYEQYF.